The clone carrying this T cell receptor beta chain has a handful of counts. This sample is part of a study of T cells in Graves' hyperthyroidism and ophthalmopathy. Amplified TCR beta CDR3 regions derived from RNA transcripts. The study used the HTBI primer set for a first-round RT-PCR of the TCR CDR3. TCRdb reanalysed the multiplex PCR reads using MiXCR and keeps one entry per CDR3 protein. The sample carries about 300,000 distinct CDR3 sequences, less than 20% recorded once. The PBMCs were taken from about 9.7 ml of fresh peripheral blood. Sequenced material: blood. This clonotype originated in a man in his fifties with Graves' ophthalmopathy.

The CDR3 sequence: CASSQVAGELFF. The CDR3 DNA reads as TGTGCCAGCAGCCAAGTTGCTGGGGAGCTGTTTTTT. The chain combines TRBV3-1 with TRBJ2-2; D is uncertain. This CDR3 is 12 amino acids long. The germline CDR1 and CDR2 sequences are LGHDT and YNNKEL (reference sequence). V lost 1 base to trimming and J lost 8 bases, with 5 bases between them.